The source of this TCR beta chain is a study of blood T cell repertoires in COVID-19 (dated by TCRdb to the early 2020s). General notes on the study: Samples covering the acute and convalescent phases of COVID-19 were provided by collaborators in the United States, Italy and Spain. The material from the prospective study consisted of cDNA or gDNA derived from T cells, B-cell-depleted T cells, or PBMCs. Deeply sampled blood TCRbeta repertoires from subjects exposed to, actively infected with, or recovered from COVID-19 were included in the dataset. The samples were drawn from the first 160 participants of the ongoing ImmuneRACE study and from 950 to 1,500 subjects provided by 6 global collaborators. Where available, HLA class I and class II types were obtained from metadata supplied by the sample provider rather than from assay-based typing. The repertoires were released in a freely available public database intended as a resource for research on the immune response to SARS-CoV-2. Nearly every sample came with metadata listing a de-identified subject ID, COVID-19 status, age in years and sex. General conclusions and limits of the study: The amount of clinical and demographic metadata varied by source and participant and was provided uncurated.

Trimming at the junction amounts to 1 base on V and 2 bases on J, and the germline ends lie 10 bases apart. Reading from cysteine to phenylalanine, the CDR3 counts 15 amino acids. The read is trimmed to its CDR3 DNA, 45 bases read in frame from base 1. From a lookup of the germline V gene (reference sequence), CDR1 and CDR2 are LGHDT and YNNKEL. A word on this clone: It has no known antigen specificity. Base qualities are not provided; no much larger clone lies one nucleotide away.

TCRbeta CDR3 regions were amplified from genomic DNA using the immunoSEQ Assay, a bias-controlled multiplex PCR. The authors' pipeline ran thus. Within the assay, amplification of reference gene primers was used to estimate how many nucleated cells each sample contained. To quantify the absolute abundance of each unique TCRbeta CDR3 rearrangement, sequence reads were collapsed and filtered. For each sample, productive Simpson clonality was calculated as the square root of Simpson's diversity index across productive rearrangements. Imported from immuneACCESS, the table was reduced by TCRdb to in-frame sequences with V and J called. These copies leave out some clones; in studies compared against another copy, an unresolved V gene accounts for under half, and the cause of the remainder is not known. Clonal size and the V and J genes are those of that table, whereas D and trimming came from the DNA. The sample data list roughly 100,000 clones, and around 87% of these were observed just once. In total, the top ten clones hold about 18% of the sample.

Collaborating institutions collected whole blood in K2EDTA tubes following their own protocols. For TCRbeta analysis, collaborator samples were shipped as frozen whole blood, as isolated PBMCs, or as DNA extracted from either sample type. The chain uses TRBV3-1 (or the pseudogene TRBV3-2) and TRBJ2-3; the D gene is perhaps TRBD2, on 5 matching bases. Specimen: peripheral blood. The origin of this receptor is a human donor in a cohort sampled during active COVID-19. The bases are TGTGCCAGCAGCCAAGTGGAGGCGGCCACAGATACGCAGTATTTT. Translated, it gives CASSQVEAATDTQYF.